The next 26 T cell receptor beta chains were all read from a single sample in a study of breast tumors, draining lymph nodes, adjacent tissues (dated by TCRdb to 2016 to 2017). Library prep was done by multiplex PCR. Sequencing was performed on an Illumina HiSeq 2000. TCRdb passed the public sequencing reads through fastp at Q25 and MiXCR, retaining productive beta sequences. Merged by CDR3 protein, the rows form single entries marked with the most common genes and DNA. Across this sample there are about 15,000 distinct CDR3 sequences, with 40% to 60% seen only once. Approximately 17% of the sample rests with the top ten. Source material: tumor-adjacent breast tissue. The receptors stem from a female donor with breast cancer. Some clones in this sample may be carry-over from other donors' samples.

This clonotype was counted ten times or more. The rearrangement joins TRBV28 to TRBJ2-4; 7 nucleotides agree with TRBD2. The V gene's germline CDR1 is MDHEN and CDR2 SYDVKM. This CDR3 region has 16 residues. Trimming took 2 bases from V and 1 from J; bases not matched to a gene: 5. The CDR3 is CASSLGLAVAKNIQYF. The CDR3 DNA reads as TGTGCCAGCAGTTTAGGGCTAGCGGTGGCCAAAAACATTCAGTACTTC.

Ten or more counts support this clonotype. CDR3 in amino acids: CASSRLEVNTGELFF. CDR3 DNA sequence: TGTGCCAGCAGCCGACTAGAGGTGAACACCGGGGAGCTGTTTTTT. The chain has TRBV6-5 and TRBJ2-2; D perhaps matches TRBD2 (6 bases). CDR3 size: 15 residues. The ends were cut back, 6 bases at V and 1 base at J, with 12 bases in the middle. Germline lookup yields CDR1 MNHEY and CDR2 SVGAGI.

The chain couples TRBV24-1 to TRBJ1-2, with 7 bases identical to TRBD1. Germline-derived CDR1 and CDR2 are KGHDR and SFDVKD. The CDR3 contains 13 residues. The V gene end was trimmed by 7 bases and the J gene end by 0 bases; junction bases not matched to a gene: 1. The CDR3 sequence is CATRGGANYGYTF. The CDR3 DNA reads as TGTGCCACCAGAGGGGGCGCTAACTATGGCTACACCTTC.

The rearrangement links TRBV29-1 to TRBJ2-7, with D maybe TRBD1 (5 bases). Germline loops: CDR1 SQVTM, CDR2 ANQGSEA. The CDR3 has 14 amino acids. With 4 bases removed from V and 2 bases from J, the gap between germline ends came to 15 bases. The CDR3 bases are TGCAGCGTTGGTGACAGTAATGGAACCTACGAGCAGTACTTC. Amino acids: CSVGDSNGTYEQYF.

The chain couples TRBV6-1 to TRBJ2-5, with D possibly TRBD1 on 6 matching bases. Germline CDR1 and CDR2: MNHNS and SASEGT. This CDR3 comprises 14 residues. V was pared by 7 bases and J by 4 bases, with 16 bases between. For the CDR3, the DNA is TGTGCCAGCACGACACAGGGAACCAGAGAGACCCAGTACTTC. It translates to CASTTQGTRETQYF.

V and J are TRBV10-3 and TRBJ1-5; 9 nucleotides align to TRBD1. The trim removed 8 bases at V and 4 bases at J, leaving 3 bases unmatched. CDR3 length equals 13 residues. Germline CDR1 is ENHRY and CDR2 is SYGVKD. CDR3 nucleotides: TGTGCCATCCGGGACAGGGAAAATCAGCCCCAGCATTTT. Protein: CAIRDRENQPQHF.

To note about this clonotype: The junction does not match germline at one end; this may be a read error. The V call is TRBV4-3, the J call TRBJ2-2; 7 bases line up with TRBD2. The CDR3 has 15 amino acids. CDR1 and CDR2 from the germline V gene are LGHNA and YSLEER. CDR3 in amino acids: CASRQAGPNAGELFF. In DNA, the CDR3 is TGCGCCAGCAGACAAGCGGGGCCGAACGCCGGGGAGCTGTTTTTT.

This clonotype was counted between two and nine times. It may be a read error: a sequence one base away is much more abundant. V gene TRBV6-4 combines with J gene TRBJ2-3; 7 bases line up with TRBD1. This CDR3 has 15 amino acids. Germline lookup yields CDR1 MRHNA and CDR2 SNTAGT. V shed 5 bases and J 4 bases; nucleotides not matched to a gene: 9. CDR3 loop: CASSQTGTDPDTQYF. CDR3 in DNA: TGTGCCAGCAGTCAAACCGGGACAGACCCAGATACGCAGTATTTT.

This sequence joins TRBV11-2 and TRBJ1-2, with 10 nucleotides matching TRBD1. The length of the CDR3 is 15 residues. The V and J ends lost 7 bases and 5 bases, in that order; junction bases with no gene match: 10. Per the germline V gene, CDR1 is SGHAT and CDR2 is FQNNGV. CDR3 nucleotide sequence: TGTGCCAGCACCCCGGGACAGGGGAGGGGATATGGCTACACCTTC. Residues: CASTPGQGRGYGYTF.

There are many counts of this clonotype. This chain uses TRBV29-1 with TRBJ1-1, with D hard to call. CDR1 and CDR2 (germline): SQVTM, ANQGSEA. Trimming left V 5 bases short and J 3 bases short, with 13 bases between. This CDR3 comprises 13 residues. The CDR3 sequence: CSVRWSFDTEAFF. The DNA of the CDR3 is TGCAGCGTTCGGTGGTCCTTCGACACTGAAGCTTTCTTT.

This rearrangement joins TRBV6-6 to TRBJ2-7, with TRBD2 matching 11 bases. The CDR3 spans 15 residues. V shed 6 bases and J 2 bases; nucleotides not matched to a gene: 6. Germline CDR1 and CDR2: MNHNY and SVGAGI (reference sequence). This CDR3 is CASRPGLAGAYEQYF. The CDR3 region has the DNA TGTGCCAGCAGACCAGGACTAGCGGGTGCCTACGAGCAGTACTTC.

V is TRBV7-9 and J is TRBJ2-5; D possibly corresponds to TRBD2 (6 bases). Germline values: CDR1 SEHNR, CDR2 FQNEAQ (reference sequence). This CDR3 has 14 residues. Trimming removed 7 bases at V and 5 bases at J, with 17 bases between. The CDR3 here is CASNLRDSGETQYF. Written as DNA, the CDR3 is TGTGCCAGCAACCTCAGGGACTCTGGGGAGACCCAGTACTTC.

The table lists this clonotype with a few counts. This rearrangement joins TRBV2 to TRBJ2-7; D is unclear. The CDR3 is 12 amino acids. CDR1 and CDR2 from the germline V gene are SNHLY and FYNNEI. With 2 bases removed from V and 4 bases from J, the gap between germline ends came to 6 bases. The chain's CDR3 is CASSESPYEQYF. The CDR3 nucleotides read TGTGCCAGCAGTGAATCCCCTTACGAGCAGTACTTC.

Of note for this clonotype: The CDR3 does not close with the conserved phenylalanine or tryptophan, likely indicating a read error. This CDR3 is CASSLLRRTNQETQYS. In DNA, the CDR3 is TGTGCCAGCAGCCTGCTACGTCGGACAAACCAGGAGACCCAGTACTCT. V usage is TRBV3-1 and J usage is TRBJ2-5, with D perhaps TRBD1 (5 bases). The germline V gene encodes CDR1 LGHDT and CDR2 YNNKEL (reference sequence). The CDR3 contains 16 residues.

The chain employs TRBV19 and TRBJ1-2; the match to TRBD1 covers 7 bases. The germline CDR1 and CDR2 sequences are LNHDA and SQIVND (reference sequence). The CDR3 loop spans 13 amino acids. Trimming took 1 base from V and 8 from J; bases not matched to a gene: 4. CDR3 sequence reads: CASSIVETGGYTF. The CDR3, as DNA: TGTGCCAGTAGTATAGTAGAGACAGGGGGCTACACCTTC.

The chain combines TRBV24-1 with TRBJ1-5, with D hard to call. The CDR3 is made up of 14 amino acids. V lost 4 bases and J 7 bases, leaving 13 bases between the germline ends. CDR1 is KGHDR and CDR2 is SFDVKD in the germline V gene. The CDR3 loop is CATSDPGRSQPQHF. CDR3 coding DNA: TGTGCCACCAGTGACCCAGGAAGGTCACAGCCCCAGCATTTT.

This clonotype occurred many times. The chain combines TRBV5-6 with TRBJ2-5; D could derive from TRBD1 or TRBD2 (5 bases each). This CDR3 has 16 residues. Germline V lookup: CDR1 SGHDT, CDR2 YYEEEE. V was clipped by 2 bases and J by 1 base, with 15 bases between them. Written as DNA, the CDR3 is TGTGCCAGCAGCTTACCAGAGGGGCGTTCCCAAGAGACCCAGTACTTC. Its translation: CASSLPEGRSQETQYF.

The chain is built from TRBV6-6 and TRBJ1-5; D is unclear. Trimming cost V 6 bases and J 7 bases, with 22 bases left between them. Germline CDR1 reads MNHNY; CDR2 reads SVGAGI (reference sequence). The CDR3 runs to 16 residues. CDR3 DNA: TGTGCCAGCAGAGCCGAGGTAGCGGTCTCTAACCAGCCCCAGCATTTT. This encodes CASRAEVAVSNQPQHF.

This chain uses TRBV30 with TRBJ2-1, with 10 bases aligning to TRBD1. Germline trimming cut 2 bases from V and 6 bases from J; bases unmatched to any gene: 1. The CDR3 sequence is 13 residues long. Germline lookup yields CDR1 GTSNPN and CDR2 SVGIG (reference sequence). The CDR3 here is CAWSWTGGNEQFF. The CDR3, as DNA: TGTGCCTGGAGTTGGACAGGGGGCAATGAGCAGTTCTTC.

This clonotype was seen at least ten times. The V and J genes are TRBV18 and TRBJ2-3; 12 bases are a match to TRBD2. From germline, CDR1 is KGHSH and CDR2 LQKENI. This CDR3 has 16 amino acids. V trimming: 2 bases; J trimming: 9 bases; junction bases outside the gene matches: 9. The CDR3 DNA sequence: TGTGCCAGCTCACCAGAGACTAGCGGGAGCATTGGAACGCAGTATTTT. As protein: CASSPETSGSIGTQYF.

This clonotype is medium-sized. V is TRBV12-3 or TRBV12-4 and J is TRBJ1-2, with D unresolved. The V and J ends lost 3 bases and 8 bases respectively, with 7 bases between them. This CDR3 has 11 residues. CDR3 coding DNA: TGTGCCAGCAGTTTTAAGTTCGGCTACACCTTC. Translating it yields CASSFKFGYTF.

As regards this clonotype: A clone one base away is much larger, so this may be a read error. The gene calls are TRBV9 and TRBJ2-1; 13 bases are shared with TRBD2. V was pared by 3 bases and J by 9 bases, with 9 bases of the junction left unmatched. The germline gives CDR1 SGDLS, CDR2 YYNGEE. The length of the CDR3 is 16 residues. The CDR3 coding sequence is TGTGCCAGCAGCGGTGGGACTAGCGGGACCGCTAGTGAGCAGTTCTTC. As protein: CASSGGTSGTASEQFF.

This clonotype was recorded at least ten times. J is TRBJ2-2 and V is TRBV12-3 or TRBV12-4; tentative D call: TRBD2 (5 bases). CDR3 length: 15 amino acids. V gave up 6 bases and J gave up 0 bases, with 11 bases separating them. The CDR3 region has the DNA TGTGCCAGCAGCCCCGGGAACACGAACACCGGGGAGCTGTTTTTT. Its translation is CASSPGNTNTGELFF.

This clonotype occurred many times. V and J are TRBV4-1 and TRBJ1-5; D is ambiguous. Deletions cut 0 bases from V and 7 bases from J, with 7 bases between. This CDR3 region has 13 residues. Germline CDR1 is MGHRA and CDR2 is YSYEKL. CDR3 DNA sequence: TGCGCCAGCAGCCAAGAGAGTAGGCAGCCCCAGCATTTT. Translated, it gives CASSQESRQPQHF.

In this sample, this clonotype is medium-sized. This chain joins TRBV10-3 and TRBJ1-2, with 8 bases fitting TRBD1. Looked up from germline, CDR1 is ENHRY and CDR2 is SYGVKD. V was pared by 3 bases and J by 3 bases, with 6 bases of the junction left unmatched. This CDR3 has 15 amino acids. The CDR3 spells CAISDPGQGYYGYTF. The CDR3 DNA reads as TGTGCCATCAGTGACCCCGGACAGGGTTACTATGGCTACACCTTC.

This clonotype showed up many times. A read error is possible here, since a much larger clone lies one base away. The rearrangement uses TRBV6-1 and TRBJ2-3; D ambiguous. Germline V gene data show CDR1 as MNHNS and CDR2 as SASEGT. The CDR3 spans 13 residues. Trimming took 5 bases from V and 0 from J, leaving 6 bases between them. The DNA of the CDR3 is TGTGCCAGCAGTCAACGGAGCACAGATACGCAGTATTTT. Encoded protein: CASSQRSTDTQYF.